This T cell receptor (beta chain) comes out of a study of PD-1 blockade in classical Hodgkin lymphoma. About this clone: What it binds is unknown.

Every patient was affected by relapse after autologous stem cell transplantation, while exposure to brentuximab vedotin was not uniform. Patients reached a best response of complete response, partial response or progressive disease. The V and J ends lost 0 bases and 1 base respectively, with 9 bases between them. Germline values: CDR1 MNHEY, CDR2 SMNVEV (reference sequence). There are 16 residues in the CDR3. Measured with immunoSEQ multiplex PCR; TCRdb has only the in-frame clones, and not every one. The repertoire holds 45,000 to 55,000 clones, with around 67% as singletons. Findings and limits, study-wide: By C4D1, diversity of CD4+ TCRs had risen significantly, whereas that of CD8+ TCRs had not. Individuals who commenced nivolumab within less than 1 year of ASCT were excluded. As was reported, newly diagnosed patients showed lower baseline TCR diversity than healthy donors did.

The specimen comprised peripheral blood mononuclear cells (PBMCs), sampled before the second cycle of nivolumab. V usage is TRBV27 and J usage is TRBJ1-4; no definite D call. The clonotype was recovered from a human donor with classical Hodgkin lymphoma. The CDR3 reads CASSLSPGLTNEKLFF. The CDR3 DNA reads TGTGCCAGCAGTTTATCTCCGGGGTTAACTAATGAAAAACTGTTTTTT.